What follows describes a single TCR beta chain. The data were obtained in a study of T-cell reconstitution after alpha-beta-depleted transplantation in children. During its preparation, the TCRbeta library received unique molecular identifiers. TCRdb recomputed calls from the PCR reads with MiXCR, one row per CDR3 protein. The sample lists 450,000 to 500,000 distinct CDR3 sequences; roughly an eighth were seen once. V was pared by 0 bases and J by 2 bases, with 11 bases between. This CDR3 is 15 amino acids long. Per the germline V gene, CDR1 is SGHRS and CDR2 is YFSETQ. The rearrangement uses TRBV5-1 and TRBJ2-5, with D hard to call. This material consisted of PBMCs from the stem cell graft donor, taken from the stem cell graft. This receptor was identified in a human donor who donated a stem cell graft to a child with combined immunodeficiency. CDR3 in amino acids: CASSLVPDSQETQYF. The CDR3 DNA follows: TGCGCCAGCAGCTTGGTGCCAGATAGTCAAGAGACCCAGTACTTC.